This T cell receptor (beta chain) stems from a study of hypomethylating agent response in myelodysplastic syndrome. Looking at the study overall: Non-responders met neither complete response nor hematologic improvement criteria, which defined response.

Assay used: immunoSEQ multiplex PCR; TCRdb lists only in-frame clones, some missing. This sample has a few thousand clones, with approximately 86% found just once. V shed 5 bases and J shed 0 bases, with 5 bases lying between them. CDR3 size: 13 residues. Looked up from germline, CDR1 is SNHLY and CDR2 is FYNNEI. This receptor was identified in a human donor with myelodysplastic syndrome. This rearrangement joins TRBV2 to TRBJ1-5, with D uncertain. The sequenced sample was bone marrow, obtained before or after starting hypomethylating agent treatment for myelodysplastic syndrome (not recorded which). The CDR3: CASSLYSNQPQHF. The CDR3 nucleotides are TGTGCCAGCAGTCTCTATAGCAATCAGCCCCAGCATTTT.